Sequencing of this T cell receptor (beta chain) was carried out in a study of blood T cell repertoires in COVID-19. TCRdb keeps only in-frame clones here, not all; method: immunoSEQ multiplex PCR. The table records around 110,000 clones, approximately 87% of them present only once. The sequencing input was peripheral blood. The TCR was taken from a man aged 25-45 years with acute or convalescent COVID-19.

In DNA form, the CDR3 reads TGTGCCAGCACCGTACAGGGGACGGACTATGGCTACACCTTC. Translating gives CASTVQGTDYGYTF. The chain combines TRBV6-5 with TRBJ1-2, with TRBD1 matching over 7 bases. V lost 7 bases, J lost 3 bases, and 8 bases stayed unmatched. Germline V gene lookup returns CDR1 MNHEY and CDR2 SVGAGI. This CDR3 has 14 residues.